One sample yielded the 9 T cell receptor beta chains listed below, sequenced in a study of T cells in Graves' hyperthyroidism and ophthalmopathy. TCR beta CDR3 regions were amplified from RNA. Primed by the HTBI set, a first-round RT-PCR was run on the TCR CDR3. TCRdb analysed the multiplex PCR reads with MiXCR anew, one entry per CDR3 protein. Of 500,000 or so distinct CDR3 sequences in the sample, approximately 17% are singletons; the top ten hold approximately 18%. Material for sequencing was blood. These receptors came from a woman under 30 with Graves' ophthalmopathy.

Many counts were recorded for this clonotype. V and J are TRBV28 and TRBJ2-7, with D unresolved. V was trimmed by 5 bases and J by 3 bases, leaving 5 bases between them. CDR1 MDHEN and CDR2 SYDVKM come from the germline V gene. The CDR3 totals 11 residues. CDR3 region: CASSDFYEQYF. DNA of the CDR3: TGTGCCAGCAGTGACTTCTACGAGCAGTACTTC.

This clonotype was seen repeatedly, ten times or more. This chain connects TRBV6-1 to TRBJ1-2; TRBD1 agrees at 10 bases. Germline assignment: CDR1 MNHNS and CDR2 SASEGT. This CDR3 is built from 14 residues. V shed 7 bases, J shed 3 bases, and the junction held 5 bases outside the gene matches. The CDR3 sequence is CASKTGTGDYGYTF. The CDR3 DNA reads TGTGCCAGCAAGACCGGGACAGGGGACTATGGCTACACCTTC.

The J gene is TRBJ2-6, the V gene TRBV9; tentative D call: TRBD1 (5 bases). The CDR3 is 16 amino acids. Germline V gene sequence: CDR1 SGDLS, CDR2 YYNGEE. The V gene lost 4 bases and the J gene lost 0 bases, with 11 bases spanning the gap. DNA of the CDR3: TGTGCCAGCAGCAAACAGGATTCCTCTGGGGCCAACGTCCTGACTTTC. Its translation is CASSKQDSSGANVLTF.

Notes on this clonotype: This may be a read error, as it is one base from a much larger clone. The chain uses TRBV11-2 and TRBJ2-6; D ambiguous. Germline CDR1 and CDR2: SGHAT and FQNNGV. The CDR3 length is 16 residues. The ends were cut back, 11 bases at V and 0 bases at J, with 17 bases in the middle. DNA for the CDR3: TGTGCCTCGGCACGTCTGATTAGCTCTGGGGCCAACGTCCTGACTTTC. It is translated as CASARLISSGANVLTF.

V and J are TRBV4-2 and TRBJ2-1, with 10 bases lining up with TRBD2. Trimming removed 0 bases from V and 4 bases from J; junction bases left unmatched: 0. CDR3 length: 15 residues. From germline, CDR1 is LGHNA and CDR2 YNFKEQ. In DNA form, the CDR3 reads TGTGCCAGCAGCCAAGAACTAGCGGGATACAATGAGCAGTTCTTC. Residues: CASSQELAGYNEQFF.

This clonotype was detected ten times or more. The chain employs TRBV19 and TRBJ2-1; TRBD2 matches at 9 bases. Germline values: CDR1 LNHDA, CDR2 SQIVND (reference sequence). Trimming took 5 bases from V and 2 from J; bases not matched to a gene: 7. The CDR3 consists of 16 residues. The CDR3 sequence: CASSVASGTAYNEQFF. CDR3 DNA: TGTGCCAGTAGTGTGGCTAGCGGGACCGCCTACAATGAGCAGTTCTTC.

The gene calls are TRBV9 and TRBJ2-3, with 10 positions matching TRBD2. This CDR3 comprises 17 residues. CDR1 and CDR2 (germline): SGDLS, YYNGEE. Trimming removed 0 bases from V and 1 base from J; junction bases left unmatched: 5. DNA of the CDR3: TGTGCCAGCAGCGTAGGACTCCTAGCGGGAGGCACAGATACGCAGTATTTT. It translates to CASSVGLLAGGTDTQYF.

Here the CDR3 DNA reads TGTGCCAGCAGTGACGTTGAGGGGGACACTGAAGCTTTCTTT. Amino acids: CASSDVEGDTEAFF. The chain combines TRBV6-4 with TRBJ1-1; tentatively, D is TRBD1 (6 bases). The CDR3 length is 14 residues. CDR1 is MRHNA, CDR2 SNTAGT, per germline. Trimming removed 2 bases from V and 3 bases from J, with 10 bases in between.

This clonotype was counted between two and nine times. The chain is built from TRBV10-3 and TRBJ2-7; D is undetermined. The CDR3 runs 13 residues. Trimming shortened V by 9 bases and J by 2 bases, and 14 bases separated the two germline ends. Germline CDR1 is ENHRY and CDR2 is SYGVKD. The CDR3 is CAISKAATYEQYF. The DNA for the CDR3 is TGTGCCATAAGTAAGGCGGCTACCTACGAGCAGTACTTC.